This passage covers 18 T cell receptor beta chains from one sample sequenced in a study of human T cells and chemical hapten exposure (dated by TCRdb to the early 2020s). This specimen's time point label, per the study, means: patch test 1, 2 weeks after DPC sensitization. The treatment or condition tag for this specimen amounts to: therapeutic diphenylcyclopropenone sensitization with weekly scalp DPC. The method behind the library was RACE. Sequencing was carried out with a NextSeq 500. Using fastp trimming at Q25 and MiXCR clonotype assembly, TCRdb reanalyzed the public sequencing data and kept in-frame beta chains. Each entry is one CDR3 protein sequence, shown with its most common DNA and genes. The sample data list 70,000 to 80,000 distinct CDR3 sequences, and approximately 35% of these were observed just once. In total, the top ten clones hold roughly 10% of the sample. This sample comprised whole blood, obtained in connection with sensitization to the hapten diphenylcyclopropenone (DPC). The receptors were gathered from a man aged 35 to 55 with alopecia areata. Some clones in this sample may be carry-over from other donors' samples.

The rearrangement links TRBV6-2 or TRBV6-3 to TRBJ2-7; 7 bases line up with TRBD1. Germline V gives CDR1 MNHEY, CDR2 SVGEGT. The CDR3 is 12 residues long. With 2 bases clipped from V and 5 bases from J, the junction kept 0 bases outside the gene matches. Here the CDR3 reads CASSYDRDEQYF. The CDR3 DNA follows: TGTGCCAGCAGTTACGACAGGGACGAGCAGTACTTC.

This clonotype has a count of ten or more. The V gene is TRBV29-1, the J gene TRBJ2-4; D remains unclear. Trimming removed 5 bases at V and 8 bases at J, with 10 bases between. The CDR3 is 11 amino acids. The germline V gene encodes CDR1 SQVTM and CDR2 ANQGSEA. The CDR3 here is CSVWGTDIQYF. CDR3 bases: TGCAGCGTTTGGGGTACGGACATTCAGTACTTC.

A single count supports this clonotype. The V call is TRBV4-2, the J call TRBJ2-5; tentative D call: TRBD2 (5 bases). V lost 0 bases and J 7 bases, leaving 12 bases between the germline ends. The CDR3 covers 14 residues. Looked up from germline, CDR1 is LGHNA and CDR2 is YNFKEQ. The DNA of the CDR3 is TGTGCCAGCAGCCAAGATTTTGGGCTAGCGACCCAGTACTTC. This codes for CASSQDFGLATQYF.

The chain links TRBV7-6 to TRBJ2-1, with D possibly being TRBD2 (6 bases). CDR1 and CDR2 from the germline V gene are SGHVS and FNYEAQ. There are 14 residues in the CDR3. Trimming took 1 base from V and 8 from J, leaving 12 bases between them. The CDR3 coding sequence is TGTGCCAGCAGCTTAGGTCTAGCGTATGATGAGCAGTTCTTC. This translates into CASSLGLAYDEQFF.

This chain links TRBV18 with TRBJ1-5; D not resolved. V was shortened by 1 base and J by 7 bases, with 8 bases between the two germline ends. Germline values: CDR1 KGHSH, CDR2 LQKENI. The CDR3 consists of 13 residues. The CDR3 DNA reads TGTGCCAGCTCACCACAGGAGAAACAGCCCCAGCATTTT. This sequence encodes CASSPQEKQPQHF.

The CDR3 nucleotides read TGTGCCAGCAAGCAGACTAGCTCCTACAATGAGCAGTTCTTC. This encodes CASKQTSSYNEQFF. The gene calls are TRBV6-2 or TRBV6-3 and TRBJ2-1, with D possibly TRBD2 on 6 matching bases. Between the trimmed V and J ends, which lost 7 bases and 0 bases, there was a span of 10 bases. Germline-derived CDR1 and CDR2 are MNHEY and SVGEGT. The CDR3 consists of 14 residues.

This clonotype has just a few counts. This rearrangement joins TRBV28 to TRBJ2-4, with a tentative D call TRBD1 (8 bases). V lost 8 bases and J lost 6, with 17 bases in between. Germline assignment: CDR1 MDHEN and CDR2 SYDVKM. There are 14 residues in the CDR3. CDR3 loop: CASRGETGVNIQYF. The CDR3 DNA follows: TGTGCCAGCCGGGGGGAGACAGGGGTAAACATTCAGTACTTC. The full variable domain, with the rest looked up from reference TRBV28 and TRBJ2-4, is DVKVTQSSRYLVKRTGEKVFLECVQDMDHENMFWYRQDPGLGLRLIYFSYDVKMKEKGDIPEGYSVSREKKERFSLILESASTNQTSMYLCASRGETGVNIQYFGAGTRLSVL.

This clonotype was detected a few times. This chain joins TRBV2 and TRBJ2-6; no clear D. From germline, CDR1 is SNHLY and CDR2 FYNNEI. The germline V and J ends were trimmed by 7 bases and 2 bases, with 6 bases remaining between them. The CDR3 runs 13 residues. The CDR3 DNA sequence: TGTGCCAGCATCAGGACTGGGGCCAACGTCCTGACTTTC. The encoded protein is CASIRTGANVLTF. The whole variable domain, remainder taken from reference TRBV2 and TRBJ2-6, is EPEVTQTPSHQVTQMGQEVILRCVPISNHLYFYWYRQILGQKVEFLVSFYNNEISEKSEIFDDQFSVERPDGSNFTLKIRSTKLEDSAMYFCASIRTGANVLTFGAGSRLTVL.

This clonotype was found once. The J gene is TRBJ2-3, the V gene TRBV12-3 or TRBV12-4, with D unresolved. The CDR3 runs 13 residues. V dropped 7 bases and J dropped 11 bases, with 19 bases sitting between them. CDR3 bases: TGTGCCAGCAATCCTGATGCGGCCCTTGGGCAGTATTTT. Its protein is CASNPDAALGQYF.

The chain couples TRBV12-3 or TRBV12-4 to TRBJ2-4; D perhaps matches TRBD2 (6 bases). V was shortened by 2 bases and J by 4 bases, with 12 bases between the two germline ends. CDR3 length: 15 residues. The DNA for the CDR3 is TGTGCCAGCAGTTTACGGGGGATAGGGAAAAACATTCAGTACTTC. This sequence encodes CASSLRGIGKNIQYF.

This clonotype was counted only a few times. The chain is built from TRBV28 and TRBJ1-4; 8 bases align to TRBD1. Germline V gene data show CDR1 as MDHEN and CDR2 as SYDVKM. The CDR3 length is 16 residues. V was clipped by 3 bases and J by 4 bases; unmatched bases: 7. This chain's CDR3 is CASSLTRGPLNEKLFF. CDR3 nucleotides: TGTGCCAGCAGTTTGACCAGGGGGCCTCTTAATGAAAAACTGTTTTTT.

CDR3 loop: CASSETATREKLFF. The CDR3 coding sequence is TGTGCCAGCAGTGAGACAGCTACGAGGGAAAAACTGTTTTTT. The V gene is TRBV6-1, the J gene TRBJ1-4, with a weak D call TRBD1 (5 bases). The germline V and J ends were trimmed by 3 bases and 8 bases, with 13 bases remaining between them. CDR1 MNHNS and CDR2 SASEGT come from the germline V gene. This CDR3 comprises 14 residues.

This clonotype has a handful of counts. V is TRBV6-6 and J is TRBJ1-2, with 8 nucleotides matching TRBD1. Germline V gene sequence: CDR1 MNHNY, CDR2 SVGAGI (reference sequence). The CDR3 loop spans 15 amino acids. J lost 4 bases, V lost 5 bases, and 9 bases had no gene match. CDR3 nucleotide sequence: TGTGCCAGCAGTGAGGACAGGGCAGGCGGCTATGGCTACACCTTC. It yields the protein CASSEDRAGGYGYTF.

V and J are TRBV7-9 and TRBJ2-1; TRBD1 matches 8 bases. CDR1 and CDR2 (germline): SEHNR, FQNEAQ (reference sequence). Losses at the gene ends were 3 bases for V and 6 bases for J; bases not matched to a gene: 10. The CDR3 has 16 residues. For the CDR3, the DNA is TGTGCCAGCAGCTTTCCGACAGGGGTCACGGGCAATGAGCAGTTCTTC. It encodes CASSFPTGVTGNEQFF.

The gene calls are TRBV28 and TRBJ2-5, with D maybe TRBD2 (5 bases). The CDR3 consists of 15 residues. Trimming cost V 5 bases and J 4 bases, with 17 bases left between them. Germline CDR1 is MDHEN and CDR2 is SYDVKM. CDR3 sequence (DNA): TGTGCCAGCAGTCCCGGACTTTCCGAGATAGAGACCCAGTACTTC. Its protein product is CASSPGLSEIETQYF.

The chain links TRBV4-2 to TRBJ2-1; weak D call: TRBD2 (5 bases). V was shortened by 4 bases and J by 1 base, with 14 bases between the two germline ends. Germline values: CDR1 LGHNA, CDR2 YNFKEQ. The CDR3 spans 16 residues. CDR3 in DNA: TGTGCCAGCAGCCCCCTTGGACTGGAATCCTACAATGAGCAGTTCTTC. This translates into CASSPLGLESYNEQFF.

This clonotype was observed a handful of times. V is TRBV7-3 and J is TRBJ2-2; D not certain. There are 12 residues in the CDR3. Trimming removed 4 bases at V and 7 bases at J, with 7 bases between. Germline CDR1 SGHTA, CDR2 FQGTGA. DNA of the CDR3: TGTGCCAGCAGCTCCATAAGCGGGGAGCTGTTTTTT. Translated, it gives CASSSISGELFF.

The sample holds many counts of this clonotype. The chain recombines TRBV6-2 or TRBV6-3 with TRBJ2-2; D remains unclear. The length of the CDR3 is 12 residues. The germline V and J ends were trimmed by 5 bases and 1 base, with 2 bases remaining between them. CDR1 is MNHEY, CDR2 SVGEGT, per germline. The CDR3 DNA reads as TGTGCCAGCAGTCGGAACACCGGGGAGCTGTTTTTT. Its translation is CASSRNTGELFF.